One T cell receptor (beta chain) is described in this entry. The antigen is undetermined. These data come from a study of cytotoxic CD8 clonotypes in ibrutinib-treated CLL. Findings and limits, study-wide: Samples were collected at differing times from sustained-remission and progressing patients.

Method: immunoSEQ multiplex PCR; TCRdb's copy keeps in-frame clones and lacks some. The data show 15,000 to 20,000 clones, about 65% seen once. Specimen: PBMCs, collected before ibrutinib treatment. The clonotype comes from a human donor with chronic lymphocytic leukemia.

CDR3 in amino acids: CASSWRQGASGELFF. The CDR3 nucleotides read TGTGCCAGCAGTTGGCGACAGGGGGCGTCGGGGGAGCTGTTTTTT. V gene TRBV27 combines with J gene TRBJ2-2, with TRBD1 identical over 10 bases. V lost 4 bases, J lost 8 bases, and 7 bases stayed unmatched. This CDR3 comprises 15 residues. Germline V lookup: CDR1 MNHEY, CDR2 SMNVEV (reference sequence).